The T cell receptor (beta chain) described here comes from a study of beta chain features in type 1 diabetes. The CDR3 has 15 amino acids. V was trimmed by 6 bases and J by 3 bases, leaving 14 bases between them. The germline CDR1 and CDR2 sequences are SGHTA and FQGNSA. Study-level findings and limits: Fewer insertions but more deletions were seen at VDJ junctions in type 1 diabetes patients.

On this clone: Its antigen is unknown.

The whole isolated RNA underwent reverse transcription, so sequencing captured expressed TCRB transcripts. About 3.57 million reads were obtained on average from naive, central memory and regulatory T cell samples. The repertoire was sequenced with immunoSEQ multiplex PCR; TCRdb's copy has only in-frame clones and lacks some. Of more than 350,000 clones detected, more than 9.5% appear once; the ten largest clones hold about 0.045%. Sequencing input: naive CD4+ T cells from blood. The rearrangement links TRBV7-2 to TRBJ2-2, with D unresolved. This clonotype was sampled from a woman aged 18-35 years in good health. This chain's CDR3 is CASRIDNIHTGELFF. CDR3 coding DNA: TGTGCCAGCAGGATTGACAATATTCACACCGGGGAGCTGTTTTTT.